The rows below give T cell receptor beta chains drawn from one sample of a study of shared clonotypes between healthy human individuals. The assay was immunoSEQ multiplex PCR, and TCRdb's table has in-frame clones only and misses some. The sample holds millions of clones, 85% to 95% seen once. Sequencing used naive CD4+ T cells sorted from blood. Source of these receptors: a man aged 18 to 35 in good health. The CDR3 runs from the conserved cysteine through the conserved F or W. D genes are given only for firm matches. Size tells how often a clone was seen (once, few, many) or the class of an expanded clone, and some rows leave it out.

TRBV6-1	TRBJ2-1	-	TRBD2	TGTGCCAGCAGTGAATTAGCGGGGGCTCACAATGAGCAGTTCTTC	CASSELAGAHNEQFF
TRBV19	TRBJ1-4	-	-	TGTGCCAGTATTGCAGGTTCTGCAGGGACCCGGGCACTGTTTTTT	CASIAGSAGTRALFF
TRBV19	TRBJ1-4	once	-	TGTGCCAGTAAGAGGGACGGAGGTAATGAAAAACTGTTTTTT	CASKRDGGNEKLFF
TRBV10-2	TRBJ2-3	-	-	TGCGCCAGCAGTGATGCCATTACAGATACGCAGTATTTT	CASSDAITDTQYF
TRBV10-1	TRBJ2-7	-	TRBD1	TGCGCCAGCAGTGGGGACAGTGTGAACGAGCAGTACTTC	CASSGDSVNEQYF
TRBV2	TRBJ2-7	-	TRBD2	TGTGCCAGCGGTCTAGCGGGAGGCATTTCCTACGAGCAGTACTTC	CASGLAGGISYEQYF
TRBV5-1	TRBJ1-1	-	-	TGCGCCAGCAGCTTGTCTTCAGGGGTGGCTTTCTTT	CASSLSSGVAFF
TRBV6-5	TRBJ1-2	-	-	TGTGCCAGCACCTTGGGAGGTGGTACAGGCTACACCTTC	CASTLGGGTGYTF
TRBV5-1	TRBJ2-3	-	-	TGCGCCAGCAGCCGTGAGACAGTAGGTACGCAGTATTTT	CASSRETVGTQYF
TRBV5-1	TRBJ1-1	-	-	TGCGCCAGCAGCTGGATTTCCTCCATGAACACTGAAGCTTTCTTT	CASSWISSMNTEAFF
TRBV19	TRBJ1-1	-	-	TGTGCCAGTAGGTGGCAGCCGAACACTGAAGCTTTCTTT	CASRWQPNTEAFF
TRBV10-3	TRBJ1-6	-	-	TGTGCCATCAGTGAGTGGCAGGGTGGTTATTCACCCCTCCACTTT	CAISEWQGGYSPLHF
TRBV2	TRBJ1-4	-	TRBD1	TGTGCCAGCAGTGAGGGGACCAGGGGGTTTAATGAAAAACTGTTTTTT	CASSEGTRGFNEKLFF